The T cell receptor beta chain under discussion was sequenced for a study of T cell clones after liver transplantation. Study-wide background: Pre-transplant mixed lymphocyte reactions yielded third-party-reactive TCRbeta sequences as comparators for graft-donor-reactive sequences. Regarding the study as a whole: Compared with third party-reactive sequences, donor-reactive ones declined more, independent of withdrawal success.

Remarks on this clone: What it binds is unknown.

Data came from immunoSEQ multiplex PCR; TCRdb stores just in-frame clones and leaves some out. The data show 95,000 to 110,000 clones, 80% to 85% seen once. In germline, CDR1 is SGHDT, CDR2 YYEEEE. Trimming took off 2 bases at V and 7 bases at J, with 15 bases between the two ends. The CDR3 length is 15 residues. The rearrangement links TRBV5-6 to TRBJ2-2, with D maybe TRBD1 (6 bases). The input for sequencing was CD4+ T cells from blood, taken before liver transplant. This clonotype was obtained from a human donor who received a liver transplant. The CDR3 sequence: CASSFGGGSGGELFF. The DNA of the CDR3 is TGTGCCAGCAGCTTCGGTGGGGGCTCGGGCGGGGAGCTGTTTTTT.